The next 31 T cell receptor beta chains were all read from a single sample in a study of T cell responses to AZD1222 COVID-19 vaccine. The assay was immunoSEQ multiplex PCR, and TCRdb's table has in-frame clones only and misses some. The sample carries 100,000 to 150,000 clones, approximately 83% recorded once. Sequences were derived from peripheral blood, sampled on day 0 of AZD1222 vaccination. These receptors came from an adult in good health.

This rearrangement joins TRBV9 to TRBJ2-1; D unresolved. The CDR3 loop spans 15 amino acids. Trimming cost V 0 bases and J 5 bases, with 12 bases left between them. The germline gives CDR1 SGDLS, CDR2 YYNGEE. CDR3 nucleotide sequence: TGTGCCAGCAGCGTAGGTGGAATAGGGAACAATGAGCAGTTCTTC. Its translation is CASSVGGIGNNEQFF.

V usage is TRBV7-6 and J usage is TRBJ2-7; 9 nucleotides agree with TRBD1. The ends lost 0 bases at V and 3 bases at J; junction bases unmatched: 9. The CDR3 is 17 residues long. CDR1 and CDR2 from the germline V gene are SGHVS and FNYEAQ. The CDR3 loop reads CASSLAEPGQGNYEQYF. For the CDR3, the DNA is TGTGCCAGCAGCTTAGCAGAACCGGGACAGGGAAACTACGAGCAGTACTTC. Using reference TRBV7-6 and TRBJ2-7 for the parts outside the CDR3, the full variable domain is GAGVSQSPRYKVTKRGQDVALRCDPISGHVSLYWYRQALGQGPEFLTYFNYEAQQDKSGLPNDRFSAERPEGSISTLTIQRTEQRDSAMYRCASSLAEPGQGNYEQYFGPGTRLTVT.

This rearrangement joins TRBV27 to TRBJ2-1, with TRBD2 matching 9 bases. CDR3 size: 14 residues. With 8 bases clipped from V and 5 bases from J, the junction kept 7 bases outside the gene matches. The V gene's germline CDR1 is MNHEY and CDR2 SMNVEV (reference sequence). The CDR3 here is CASGVRGGDNEQFF. The DNA for the CDR3 is TGTGCCAGCGGGGTCCGCGGGGGGGACAATGAGCAGTTCTTC.

This chain links TRBV10-3 with TRBJ1-2, with unresolved D. The germline V gene has CDR1 ENHRY and CDR2 SYGVKD. V lost 5 bases to trimming and J lost 1 base, with 5 bases between them. This CDR3 contains 12 residues. The CDR3 nucleotides are TGTGCCATCAGTACAGTTAACTATGGCTACACCTTC. It yields the protein CAISTVNYGYTF.

The chain joins TRBV11-2 to TRBJ1-1; no clear D gene. Germline V lookup: CDR1 SGHAT, CDR2 FQNNGV. The length of the CDR3 is 12 residues. V lost 0 bases and J lost 3, with 2 bases in between. CDR3 nucleotides: TGTGCCAGCAGCTTAGATTACACTGAAGCTTTCTTT. Translated: CASSLDYTEAFF. The full variable domain, with the rest looked up from reference TRBV11-2 and TRBJ1-1, is EAGVAQSPRYKIIEKRQSVAFWCNPISGHATLYWYQQILGQGPKLLIQFQNNGVVDDSQLPKDRFSAERLKGVDSTLKIQPAKLEDSAVYLCASSLDYTEAFFGQGTRLTVV.

This sequence joins TRBV28 and TRBJ2-1, with 13 nucleotides matching TRBD2. Germline loops: CDR1 MDHEN, CDR2 SYDVKM. This CDR3 has 17 amino acids. V dropped 5 bases and J dropped 7; count of bases not matched to a gene: 11. CDR3 coding DNA: TGTGCCAGCAGTCTACTTTGGACTAGCGGGAGAGGAAATGAGCAGTTCTTC. Its protein is CASSLLWTSGRGNEQFF.

The rearrangement uses TRBV7-8 and TRBJ1-5; maybe TRBD1 (5 bases). Trimming removed 5 bases at V and 2 bases at J, with 13 bases between. The CDR3 is 15 residues long. CDR1 is SGHVS, CDR2 FQNEAQ, per germline. The CDR3: CASSRGESGNQPQHF. For the CDR3, the DNA is TGTGCCAGCAGCCGAGGGGAGAGTGGCAATCAGCCCCAGCATTTT.

The chain couples TRBV25-1 to TRBJ2-4, with 12 bases matching TRBD1. CDR3 size: 17 residues. V gave up 2 bases and J gave up 5 bases; unmatched junction bases: 7. CDR1 is MGHDK, CDR2 SYGVNS, per germline. The CDR3 DNA follows: TGTGCCAGCAGTGAAAGGGACAGGGGGCTTCCGGAAAACATTCAGTACTTC. As protein: CASSERDRGLPENIQYF.

V gene TRBV9 combines with J gene TRBJ2-7, with a tentative D call TRBD2 (5 bases). Germline V gives CDR1 SGDLS, CDR2 YYNGEE. The CDR3 runs 15 residues. Trimming removed 0 bases from V and 0 bases from J, with 10 bases in between. The CDR3 coding sequence is TGTGCCAGCAGCGTAGGTCCAGGACTCTCCTACGAGCAGTACTTC. It specifies CASSVGPGLSYEQYF.

The CDR3 spells CASSFSLNTEAFF. The CDR3 DNA follows: TGTGCCAGCAGCTTTTCCCTCAACACTGAAGCTTTCTTT. The chain combines TRBV7-2 with TRBJ1-1; D gene unclear. The CDR3 contains 13 residues. CDR1 is SGHTA, CDR2 FQGNSA, per germline. Trimming left V 3 bases short and J 2 bases short, with 7 bases between.

About this clone itself: This same CDR3 is encoded by further DNA sequences in the sample. The chain joins TRBV6-5 to TRBJ2-7; 10 bases are a match to TRBD2. Germline V gene lookup returns CDR1 MNHEY and CDR2 SVGAGI. J lost 1 base, V lost 0 bases, and 3 bases had no gene match. The CDR3 extends over 16 amino acids. The CDR3 loop reads CASSYSLAGVSYEQYF. CDR3 nucleotide sequence: TGTGCCAGCAGTTACTCGCTAGCGGGGGTGTCCTACGAGCAGTACTTC.

The chain recombines TRBV19 with TRBJ2-7; D could derive from TRBD1 or TRBD2 (5 bases each). V was clipped by 5 bases and J by 8 bases, with 22 bases between them. The CDR3 totals 15 residues. The germline gives CDR1 LNHDA, CDR2 SQIVND (reference sequence). The CDR3 bases are TGTGCCAGTAGTCCGCCCCAGTCGAGGGGTACGAAGCAGTACTTC. It specifies CASSPPQSRGTKQYF.

The chain uses TRBV3-1 (or the pseudogene TRBV3-2) and TRBJ2-5; D might be TRBD1 (6 bases). V was shortened by 6 bases and J by 3 bases, with 17 bases between the two germline ends. This CDR3 comprises 15 residues. The germline V gene has CDR1 LGHDT and CDR2 YNNKEL (reference sequence). The CDR3 DNA reads TGTGCCAGCAGGACCCAGGGGCGCGGAAAAGAGACCCAGTACTTC. Its protein product is CASRTQGRGKETQYF.

V usage is TRBV7-9 and J usage is TRBJ1-1; no definite D call. Germline values: CDR1 SEHNR, CDR2 FQNEAQ (reference sequence). The CDR3 consists of 12 residues. The V end was cut by 5 bases, the J end by 7 bases, with 11 bases between. Written as DNA, the CDR3 is TGTGCCAGCAGCCGGACGAATATTGAAGCTTTCTTT. This codes for CASSRTNIEAFF.

The V call is TRBV30, the J call TRBJ1-1; D possibly corresponds to TRBD1 (6 bases). CDR3 length: 15 residues. V lost 2 bases and J 1 base, leaving 14 bases between the germline ends. From germline, CDR1 is GTSNPN and CDR2 SVGIG (reference sequence). This CDR3 reads CAWSRGGGRNTEAFF. CDR3 coding DNA: TGTGCCTGGAGTAGGGGGGGCGGTCGGAACACTGAAGCTTTCTTT. The full variable domain, completed using reference TRBV30 and TRBJ1-1, is SQTIHQWPATLVQPVGSPLSLECTVEGTSNPNLYWYRQAAGRGLQLLFYSVGIGQISSEVPQNLSASRPQDRQFILSSKKLLLSDSGFYLCAWSRGGGRNTEAFFGQGTRLTVV.

This clone is judged medium-sized. The J gene is TRBJ1-1, the V gene TRBV28; no definite D call. The length of the CDR3 is 13 residues. The germline V and J ends were trimmed by 6 bases and 4 bases, with 12 bases remaining between them. The germline CDR1 and CDR2 sequences are MDHEN and SYDVKM. CDR3 bases: TGTGCCAGCAGCCCACCGGTTGGCACTGAAGCTTTCTTT. It encodes CASSPPVGTEAFF.

This rearrangement joins TRBV3-1 (or the pseudogene TRBV3-2) to TRBJ2-7; D is unresolved. Germline CDR1 LGHDT, CDR2 YNNKEL (reference sequence). V was shortened by 1 base and J by 2 bases, with 12 bases between the two germline ends. The CDR3 is 15 residues long. Here the CDR3 reads CASSQALSPTYEQYF. DNA for the CDR3: TGTGCCAGCAGCCAAGCGCTTAGTCCGACCTACGAGCAGTACTTC.

The chain recombines TRBV2 with TRBJ1-6, with D possibly matching TRBD1 (6 bases). Germline assignment: CDR1 SNHLY and CDR2 FYNNEI. Trimming stripped 3 bases from V and 3 bases from J, with 21 bases between. This CDR3 is built from 19 residues. The CDR3 DNA is TGTGCCAGCAGTGAGGTTAGGACAGCGCCTGGTCTCTATAATTCACCCCTCCACTTT. Protein sequence: CASSEVRTAPGLYNSPLHF.

This clone was detected a few times. The chain links TRBV18 to TRBJ1-2, with 7 nucleotides matching TRBD1. J gave up 5 bases and V 0 bases, and 3 bases lay outside the gene matches. CDR3 length: 14 amino acids. Germline V gene sequence: CDR1 KGHSH, CDR2 LQKENI. The CDR3 loop reads CASSPPAGGYGYTF. CDR3 sequence (DNA): TGTGCCAGCTCACCACCGGCAGGGGGTTATGGCTACACCTTC.

The genes are TRBV7-2 and TRBJ2-7; TRBD2 aligns across 11 bases. Looked up from germline, CDR1 is SGHTA and CDR2 is FQGNSA. This CDR3 is built from 16 residues. V lost 0 bases, J lost 2 bases, and 3 bases stayed unmatched. CDR3 residues: CASSLAVSGGAYEQYF. Here the CDR3 DNA reads TGTGCCAGCAGCTTAGCCGTTAGCGGGGGGGCCTACGAGCAGTACTTC.

The chain couples TRBV4-3 to TRBJ2-7; D not certain. Per germline, CDR1 LGHNA and CDR2 YSLEER. CDR3 length: 11 residues. V dropped 6 bases and J dropped 3 bases, with 6 bases sitting between them. The chain's CDR3 is CASRDLYEQYF. In DNA form, the CDR3 reads TGCGCCAGCAGGGACCTCTACGAGCAGTACTTC.

J is TRBJ1-1 and V is TRBV5-1; D is possibly TRBD1 (5 bases). Germline V gene sequence: CDR1 SGHRS, CDR2 YFSETQ. Trimming cost V 1 base and J 8 bases, with 12 bases left between them. This CDR3 has 13 amino acids. DNA of the CDR3: TGCGCCAGCAGCTTGACGGGGCGACAGGAAGCTTTCTTT. Its translation is CASSLTGRQEAFF. Filled out from reference TRBV5-1 and TRBJ1-1, the complete variable domain reads KAGVTQTPRYLIKTRGQQVTLSCSPISGHRSVSWYQQTPGQGLQFLFEYFSETQRNKGNFPGRFSGRQFSNSRSEMNVSTLELGDSALYLCASSLTGRQEAFFGQGTRLTVV.

This chain uses TRBV2 with TRBJ1-2; no clear D. The CDR3 contains 16 residues. The V end was cut by 3 bases, the J end by 4 bases, with 18 bases between. Germline assignment: CDR1 SNHLY and CDR2 FYNNEI. As DNA, the CDR3 is TGTGCCAGCAGTGAGAGGGTCGGGGATTCACTCTATGGCTACACCTTC. Translating it yields CASSERVGDSLYGYTF.

Here the CDR3 reads CASSRDPEGNEQFF. CDR3 nucleotides: TGTGCCAGCAGCCGGGACCCCGAGGGCAATGAGCAGTTCTTC. The V gene is TRBV27, the J gene TRBJ2-1; tentatively, D is TRBD1 or TRBD2 (5 bases each). The CDR3 sequence is 14 residues long. Looked up from germline, CDR1 is MNHEY and CDR2 is SMNVEV (reference sequence). Trimming removed 6 bases at V and 6 bases at J, with 15 bases between.

This clone has only one observation. This chain uses TRBV3-1 (or the pseudogene TRBV3-2) with TRBJ2-2; TRBD2 might be the D (6 bases). CDR1 is LGHDT and CDR2 is YNNKEL in the germline V gene (reference sequence). V lost 0 bases, J lost 7 bases, and 15 bases lay in between. The CDR3 is made up of 16 amino acids. CDR3 amino acids: CASSQESGPLGGELFF. DNA of the CDR3: TGTGCCAGCAGCCAAGAAAGCGGGCCGCTAGGCGGGGAGCTGTTTTTT.

The gene calls are TRBV15 and TRBJ1-4, with no clear D. This CDR3 contains 14 residues. Trimming stripped 0 bases from V and 5 bases from J, with 7 bases between. Germline V gives CDR1 LNHNV, CDR2 YYDKDF (reference sequence). The CDR3 spells CATSREARNEKLFF. The CDR3 DNA reads as TGTGCCACCAGCAGAGAAGCCCGGAATGAAAAACTGTTTTTT. The variable domain in full, with the rest retrieved from reference TRBV15 and TRBJ1-4, is DAMVIQNPRYQVTQFGKPVTLSCSQTLNHNVMYWYQQKSSQAPKLLFHYYDKDFNNEADTPDNFQSRRPNTSFCFLDIRSPGLGDTAMYLCATSREARNEKLFFGSGTQLSVL.

V is TRBV27 and J is TRBJ1-6; 9 positions match TRBD1. Germline trimming cut 4 bases from V and 9 bases from J; bases unmatched to any gene: 7. Germline values: CDR1 MNHEY, CDR2 SMNVEV (reference sequence). The CDR3 is 15 amino acids. The CDR3 is CASSSTGQGPSPLHF. For the CDR3, the DNA is TGTGCCAGCAGTTCGACGGGACAGGGCCCTTCACCCCTCCACTTT.

The chain carries TRBV5-4 and TRBJ2-3, with 10 nucleotides matching TRBD2. CDR1 and CDR2 (germline): SGHNT, YYREEE (reference sequence). Trimming at V came to 2 bases and at J to 5 bases, leaving 8 bases not matched to a gene. CDR3 length: 16 amino acids. CDR3 in amino acids: CASSLSGGAQGDTQYF. The CDR3 coding sequence is TGTGCCAGCAGCTTAAGCGGGGGGGCTCAGGGAGATACGCAGTATTTT.

The rearrangement links TRBV25-1 to TRBJ1-4; tentative D call: TRBD1 (6 bases). Trimming removed 2 bases at V and 5 bases at J, with 9 bases between. The CDR3 extends over 14 amino acids. From germline, CDR1 is MGHDK and CDR2 SYGVNS. The CDR3 here is CASSEPTGNEKLFF. The CDR3 coding sequence is TGTGCCAGCAGTGAACCGACAGGCAATGAAAAACTGTTTTTT.

In its sample, this clone was seen once. In DNA form, the CDR3 reads TGTGCCAGCAGGCGGACTGGCGGGACCGGGGAGCTGTTTTTT. Translation: CASRRTGGTGELFF. V is TRBV5-4 and J is TRBJ2-2, with a weak D call TRBD2 (5 bases). Germline loops: CDR1 SGHNT, CDR2 YYREEE (reference sequence). Trimming took off 5 bases at V and 5 bases at J, with 13 bases between the two ends. There are 14 residues in the CDR3.

The chain has TRBV30 and TRBJ2-6; weak D call: TRBD1 (5 bases). Germline CDR1 is GTSNPN and CDR2 is SVGIG (reference sequence). V was trimmed by 8 bases and J by 4 bases, leaving 21 bases between them. The CDR3 runs to 16 residues. CDR3 residues: CARLRGASSGANVLTF. In DNA form, the CDR3 reads TGTGCCCGATTGCGTGGGGCATCATCCGGGGCCAACGTCCTGACTTTC.